This TCR beta chain was obtained from a study of T cells in Graves' hyperthyroidism and ophthalmopathy. Study as a whole: It was at initial diagnosis, before any treatment, that peripheral blood was collected.

Stability of Graves' hyperthyroidism was defined as absent ophthalmopathy progression within 18 months. Newly diagnosed patients aged 18 to 65 had hyperthyroidism of under 2 months' duration. General study points: Researchers found most expanded thyroid clonotypes above 0.001 in blood as well.

RNA transcripts were the template for amplifying TCR beta CDR3 regions. The HTBI primer set drove a first-round RT-PCR of the TCR CDR3. MiXCR was run by TCRdb on the multiplex PCR reads, yielding one entry per CDR3 protein. The sample yields 340,000 or so distinct CDR3 sequences, around 16% seen once. Germline CDR1 and CDR2: SGHRS and YFSETQ. This CDR3 is 12 amino acids long. V lost 3 bases to trimming and J lost 8 bases, with 9 bases between them. This clonotype has a handful of counts. Its antigen is as yet unknown. This rearrangement joins TRBV5-1 to TRBJ2-1; TRBD2 might be the D (7 bases). The sequence came from a man younger than 45 with Graves' hyperthyroidism. The material sequenced was blood. The CDR3 loop is CASSWGGHEQFF. The CDR3 bases are TGCGCCAGCAGCTGGGGGGGGCATGAGCAGTTCTTC.